These 6 T cell receptor beta chains share one sample of origin, sequenced in a study of CD8+ T cells in alopecia areata. The sample's treatment: oral pan-JAK inhibitor, 5-10 mg twice daily. TCR sequencing used cDNA made by reverse transcription of extracted RNA. The repertoire was sequenced with immunoSEQ multiplex PCR; TCRdb's copy has only in-frame clones and lacks some. The table shows about 200,000 clones, with more than 45% occurring only once. Sample: CD4+ T cells sorted from blood, taken at week 4, from a patient treated with tofacitinib. These receptors came from a human donor with alopecia areata.

The chain is built from TRBV5-1 and TRBJ2-1; 9 bases agree with TRBD1. Germline V lookup: CDR1 SGHRS, CDR2 YFSETQ. The V and J ends lost 4 bases and 6 bases, in that order; junction bases with no gene match: 14. There are 17 residues in the CDR3. The CDR3, as DNA: TGCGCCAGCAGCATAGCCGGGACAGGGAGAGGTCGCAATGAGCAGTTCTTC. Residues: CASSIAGTGRGRNEQFF.

This chain links TRBV25-1 with TRBJ2-1; D not resolved. CDR3 length: 13 residues. V lost 2 bases and J lost 8, with 10 bases in between. CDR1 is MGHDK and CDR2 is SYGVNS in the germline V gene. The DNA for the CDR3 is TGTGCCAGCAGTGAACATCGGTTCCATGAGCAGTTCTTC. Amino acid sequence: CASSEHRFHEQFF.

J is TRBJ1-1 and V is TRBV30; the match to TRBD1 covers 7 bases. Germline values: CDR1 GTSNPN, CDR2 SVGIG (reference sequence). This CDR3 is 14 amino acids long. Germline trimming cut 5 bases from V and 7 bases from J; bases unmatched to any gene: 13. CDR3 protein: CAWEGQTVISEAFF. For the CDR3, the DNA is TGTGCCTGGGAGGGACAGACGGTGATCAGTGAAGCTTTCTTT.

This rearrangement joins TRBV30 to TRBJ1-5; D is unclear. Trimming pared 1 base from V and 1 base from J, leaving 11 bases between. The CDR3 spans 15 residues. CDR1 and CDR2 (germline): GTSNPN, SVGIG (reference sequence). This chain's CDR3 is CAWSGGVVSNQPQHF. The CDR3 nucleotides read TGTGCCTGGAGTGGGGGTGTCGTAAGCAATCAGCCCCAGCATTTT. Supplemented by reference TRBV30 and TRBJ1-5, the full variable domain reads SQTIHQWPATLVQPVGSPLSLECTVEGTSNPNLYWYRQAAGRGLQLLFYSVGIGQISSEVPQNLSASRPQDRQFILSSKKLLLSDSGFYLCAWSGGVVSNQPQHFGDGTRLSIL.

As concerns this clone: A much larger clonotype is one base distant, so this may be a read error. The chain links TRBV5-6 to TRBJ2-1, with 9 positions matching TRBD2. J gave up 7 bases and V 4 bases, and 12 bases lay outside the gene matches. Germline CDR1 and CDR2: SGHDT and YYEEEE. This CDR3 region has 16 residues. The chain's CDR3 is CASSPSVAGGLNEQFF. The DNA for the CDR3 is TGTGCCAGCAGCCCAAGCGTGGCGGGGGGGTTGAATGAGCAGTTCTTC.

This clone has only a few counts. The V gene is TRBV5-1, the J gene TRBJ2-1; D is perhaps TRBD1 (6 bases). Germline assignment: CDR1 SGHRS and CDR2 YFSETQ. This CDR3 contains 14 residues. Trimming pared 4 bases from V and 6 bases from J, leaving 14 bases between. DNA for the CDR3: TGCGCCAGCAGCGAACAGGGATTTGGCAATGAGCAGTTCTTC. Its translation is CASSEQGFGNEQFF.